This T cell receptor (beta chain) was recorded in a study of Ad26.COV2.S vaccination and SARS-CoV-2 variants. Described treatment: around 19 received Ad26.COV2.S at low or high dose, single or two shots; about 5 received placebo; per-sample allocation not given. Specimens were obtained on day 63 following the first vaccine or placebo injection. Measured with immunoSEQ multiplex PCR; TCRdb has only the in-frame clones, and not every one. The data contain 200,000 to 250,000 clones, approximately 90% of them singletons. CDR1 is SGDLS, CDR2 YYNGEE, per germline. The CDR3 length is 16 residues. Trimming cost V 0 bases and J 0 bases, with 7 bases left between them.

This receptor was obtained from a person between 18 and 65 years old who received the Ad26.COV2.S COVID-19 vaccine or a placebo. This chain joins TRBV9 and TRBJ1-6; D is ambiguous. Sequencing was performed on peripheral blood, taken in a trial of Ad26.COV2.S vaccine versus placebo. This chain's CDR3 is CASSVEPHSYNSPLHF. CDR3 coding DNA: TGTGCCAGCAGCGTAGAACCCCACTCCTATAATTCACCCCTCCACTTT.